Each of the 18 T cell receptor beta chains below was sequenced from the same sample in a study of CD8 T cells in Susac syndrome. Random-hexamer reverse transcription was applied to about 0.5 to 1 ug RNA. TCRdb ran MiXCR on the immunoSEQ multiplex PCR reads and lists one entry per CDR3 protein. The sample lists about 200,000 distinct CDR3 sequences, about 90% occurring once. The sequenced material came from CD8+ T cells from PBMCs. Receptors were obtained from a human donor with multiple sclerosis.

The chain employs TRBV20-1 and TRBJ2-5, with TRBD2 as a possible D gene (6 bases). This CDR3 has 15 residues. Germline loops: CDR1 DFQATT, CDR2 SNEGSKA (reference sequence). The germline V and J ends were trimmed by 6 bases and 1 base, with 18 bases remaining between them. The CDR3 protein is CSAPTWRGGQETQYF. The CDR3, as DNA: TGCAGTGCGCCCACGTGGCGGGGTGGCCAAGAGACCCAGTACTTC.

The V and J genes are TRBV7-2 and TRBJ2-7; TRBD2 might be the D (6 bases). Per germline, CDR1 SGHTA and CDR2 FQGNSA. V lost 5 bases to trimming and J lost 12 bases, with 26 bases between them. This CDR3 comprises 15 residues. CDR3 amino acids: CASSPRRAPPKGRYF. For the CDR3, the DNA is TGTGCCAGCAGCCCGAGGAGGGCCCCCCCGAAGGGGCGGTACTTC.

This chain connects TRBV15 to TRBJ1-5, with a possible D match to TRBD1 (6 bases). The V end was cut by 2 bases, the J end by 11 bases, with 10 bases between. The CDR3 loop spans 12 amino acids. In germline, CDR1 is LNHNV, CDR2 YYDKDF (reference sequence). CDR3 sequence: CATSRPGESQHF. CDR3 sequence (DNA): TGTGCCACCAGCAGACCAGGGGAGTCCCAGCATTTT.

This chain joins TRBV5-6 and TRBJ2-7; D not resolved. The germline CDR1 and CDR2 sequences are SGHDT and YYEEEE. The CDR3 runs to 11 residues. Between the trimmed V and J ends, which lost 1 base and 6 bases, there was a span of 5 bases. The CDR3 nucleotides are TGTGCCAGCAGCTTGTATCGCGAGCAGTACTTC. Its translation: CASSLYREQYF.

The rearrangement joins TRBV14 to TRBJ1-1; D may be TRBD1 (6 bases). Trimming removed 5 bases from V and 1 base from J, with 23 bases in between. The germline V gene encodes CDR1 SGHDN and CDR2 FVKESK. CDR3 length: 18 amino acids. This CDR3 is CASSSILGTRRENTEAFF. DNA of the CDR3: TGTGCCAGCAGCTCGATTCTGGGGACAAGGAGGGAGAACACTGAAGCTTTCTTT.

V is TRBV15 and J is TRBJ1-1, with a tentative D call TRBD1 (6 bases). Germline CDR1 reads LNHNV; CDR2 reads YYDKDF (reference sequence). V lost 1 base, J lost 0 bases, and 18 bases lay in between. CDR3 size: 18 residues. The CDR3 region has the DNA TGTGCCACCAGCAGAGGTAAATACAGGGACGACATGAACACTGAAGCTTTCTTT. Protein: CATSRGKYRDDMNTEAFF.

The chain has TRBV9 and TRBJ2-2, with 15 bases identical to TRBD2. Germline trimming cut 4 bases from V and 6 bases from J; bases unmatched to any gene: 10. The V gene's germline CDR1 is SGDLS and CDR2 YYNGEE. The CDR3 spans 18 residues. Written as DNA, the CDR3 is TGTGCCAGCAGCCAGGGGGGACTAGCGGGAGGTTTGGCCGGGGAGCTGTTTTTT. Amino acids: CASSQGGLAGGLAGELFF.

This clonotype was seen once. The CDR3 here is CASSKSPPYEQYF. CDR3 sequence (DNA): TGTGCCAGCAGCAAGAGTCCCCCCTACGAGCAGTACTTC. This chain connects TRBV7-9 to TRBJ2-7; D uncertain. CDR1 is SEHNR, CDR2 FQNEAQ, per germline (reference sequence). The CDR3 contains 13 residues. Trimming took off 5 bases at V and 2 bases at J, with 10 bases between the two ends.

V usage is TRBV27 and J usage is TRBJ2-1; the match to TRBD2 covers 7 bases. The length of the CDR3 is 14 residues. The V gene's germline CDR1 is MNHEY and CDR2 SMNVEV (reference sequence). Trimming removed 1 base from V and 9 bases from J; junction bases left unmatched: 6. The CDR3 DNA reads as TGTGCCAGCAGTTTATTTGCGGGAGACTTTGAGCAGTTCTTC. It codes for CASSLFAGDFEQFF.

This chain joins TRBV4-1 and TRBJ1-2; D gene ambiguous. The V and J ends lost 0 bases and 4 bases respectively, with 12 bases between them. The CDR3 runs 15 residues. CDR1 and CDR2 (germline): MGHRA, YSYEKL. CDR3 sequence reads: CASSQDFTLSYGYTF. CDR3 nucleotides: TGCGCCAGCAGCCAAGATTTCACCCTTTCCTATGGCTACACCTTC.

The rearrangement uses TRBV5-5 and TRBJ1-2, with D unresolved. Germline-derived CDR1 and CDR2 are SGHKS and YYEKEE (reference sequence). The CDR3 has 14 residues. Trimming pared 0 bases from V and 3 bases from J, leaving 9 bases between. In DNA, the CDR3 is TGTGCCAGCAGCTTGGCTTGGGGTGACTATGGCTACACCTTC. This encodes CASSLAWGDYGYTF.

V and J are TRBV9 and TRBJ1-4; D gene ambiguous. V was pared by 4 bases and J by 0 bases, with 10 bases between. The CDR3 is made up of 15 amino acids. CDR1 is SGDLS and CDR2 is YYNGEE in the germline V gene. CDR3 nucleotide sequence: TGTGCCAGCAGCTTCGGGGTTGCAACTAATGAAAAACTGTTTTTT. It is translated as CASSFGVATNEKLFF.

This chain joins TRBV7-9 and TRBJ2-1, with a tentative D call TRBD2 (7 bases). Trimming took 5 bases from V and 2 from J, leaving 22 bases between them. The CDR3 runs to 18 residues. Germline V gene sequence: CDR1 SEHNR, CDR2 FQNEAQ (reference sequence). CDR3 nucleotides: TGTGCCAGCAGCCCCAGGGGCATTACGGGACTACCCTACAATGAGCAGTTCTTC. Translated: CASSPRGITGLPYNEQFF.

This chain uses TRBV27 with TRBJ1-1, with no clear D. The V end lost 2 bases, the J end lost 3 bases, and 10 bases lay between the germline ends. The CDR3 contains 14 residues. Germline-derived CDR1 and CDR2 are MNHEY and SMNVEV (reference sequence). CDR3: CASSLRPNDTEAFF. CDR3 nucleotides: TGTGCCAGCAGTTTACGTCCGAACGACACTGAAGCTTTCTTT.

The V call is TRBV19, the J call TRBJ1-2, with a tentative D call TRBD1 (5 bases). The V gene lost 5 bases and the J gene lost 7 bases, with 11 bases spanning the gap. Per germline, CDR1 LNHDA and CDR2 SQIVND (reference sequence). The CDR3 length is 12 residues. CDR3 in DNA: TGTGCCAGTAGTCAGGGAGTGAGTGGCTACACCTTC. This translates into CASSQGVSGYTF. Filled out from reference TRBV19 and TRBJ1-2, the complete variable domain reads DGGITQSPKYLFRKEGQNVTLSCEQNLNHDAMYWYRQDPGQGLRLIYYSQIVNDFQKGDIAEGYSVSREKKESFPLTVTSAQKNPTAFYLCASSQGVSGYTFGSGTRLTVV.

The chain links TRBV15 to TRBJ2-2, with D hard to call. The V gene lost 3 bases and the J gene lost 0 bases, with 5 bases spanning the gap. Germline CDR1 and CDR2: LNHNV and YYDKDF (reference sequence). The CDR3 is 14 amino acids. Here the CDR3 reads CATSSGANTGELFF. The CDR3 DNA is TGTGCCACCAGCAGCGGAGCGAACACCGGGGAGCTGTTTTTT.

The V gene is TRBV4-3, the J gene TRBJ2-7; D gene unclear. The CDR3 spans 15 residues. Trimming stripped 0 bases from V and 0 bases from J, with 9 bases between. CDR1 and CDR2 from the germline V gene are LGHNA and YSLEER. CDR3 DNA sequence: TGCGCCAGCAGCCAAGACACCTATAGCTCCTACGAGCAGTACTTC. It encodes CASSQDTYSSYEQYF.

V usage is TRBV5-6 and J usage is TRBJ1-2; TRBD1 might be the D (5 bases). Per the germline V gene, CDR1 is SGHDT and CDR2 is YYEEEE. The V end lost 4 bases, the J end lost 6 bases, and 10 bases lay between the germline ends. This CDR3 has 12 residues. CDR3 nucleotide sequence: TGTGCCAGCAGCCCGGGGACGGATGGCTACACCTTC. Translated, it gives CASSPGTDGYTF.